One and the same sample provided the 18 T cell receptor beta chains below, sequenced in a study of response to subunit inactivated influenza vaccine (dated by TCRdb to the late 2010s). Library preparation used RT-PCR. Sequencing instrument: Illumina HiSeq 2500. The raw public reads went through TCRdb reprocessing: fastp at Q25, MiXCR clone calling, in-frame beta chains kept. Duplicate CDR3 protein sequences are folded into a single record with the most common DNA and genes. The sample data list roughly 790,000 distinct CDR3 sequences, and about 20% of these were observed just once. The ten biggest clones cover roughly 10% of the sample. Specimen: PBMCs from blood, collected 5 days after vaccination. The origin of the receptors is a man aged 45 to 65 who received an inactivated influenza vaccine. Donor details come from another sample of the same person, matched by shared clones.

Many counts were recorded for this clonotype. This chain connects TRBV7-9 to TRBJ1-1; 7 bases agree with TRBD1. With V trimmed by 8 bases and J by 1 base, 7 bases remained unmatched. This CDR3 region has 14 residues. CDR1 is SEHNR, CDR2 FQNEAQ, per germline (reference sequence). For the CDR3, the DNA is TGTGCCAGCTCACCAACAGGGGCGAACACTGAAGCTTTCTTT. Its protein product is CASSPTGANTEAFF.

Only a few counts were recorded for this clonotype. CDR3 DNA: TGTGCCAGCAGTTATGGGGGCGCGGACACTGAAGCTTTCTTT. Its translation is CASSYGGADTEAFF. This chain links TRBV6-5 with TRBJ1-1, with D possibly being TRBD1 (6 bases). Germline loops: CDR1 MNHEY, CDR2 SVGAGI. The CDR3 spans 14 residues. Between the trimmed V and J ends, which lost 3 bases and 3 bases, there was a span of 11 bases.

This clonotype has more than one count but fewer than ten. The rearrangement links TRBV11-2 to TRBJ2-1; TRBD2 matches at 11 bases. From germline, CDR1 is SGHAT and CDR2 FQNNGV. There are 16 residues in the CDR3. The ends lost 2 bases at V and 4 bases at J; junction bases unmatched: 4. The CDR3 spells CASSLMGLAEYNEQFF. In nucleotides, the CDR3 is TGTGCCAGCAGCTTAATGGGACTAGCGGAGTACAATGAGCAGTTCTTC.

The V gene is TRBV11-2, the J gene TRBJ2-3; 10 bases fit TRBD2. The length of the CDR3 is 18 residues. The trim removed 1 base at V and 2 bases at J, leaving 9 bases unmatched. The germline V gene has CDR1 SGHAT and CDR2 FQNNGV. The CDR3 protein is CASSLVRSSGGITDTQYF. In nucleotides, the CDR3 is TGTGCCAGCAGCTTAGTAAGGAGTAGCGGGGGGATCACAGATACGCAGTATTTT.

This rearrangement joins TRBV20-1 to TRBJ2-5; D gene unclear. Per the germline V gene, CDR1 is DFQATT and CDR2 is SNEGSKA (reference sequence). The CDR3 contains 10 residues. Trimming pared 1 base from V and 5 bases from J, leaving 2 bases between. The CDR3 loop reads CSARAETQYF. The DNA for the CDR3 is TGCAGTGCTAGAGCGGAGACCCAGTACTTC.

This clonotype has more than one count but fewer than ten. The J gene is TRBJ2-7, the V gene TRBV12-3 or TRBV12-4, with 8 bases that match TRBD1. CDR3 length: 15 residues. The ends lost 4 bases at V and 4 bases at J; junction bases unmatched: 9. The CDR3: CASSSAGGAEYEQYF. The CDR3 bases are TGTGCCAGCAGTTCCGCAGGGGGCGCCGAATACGAGCAGTACTTC.

This clonotype was seen a single time. J is TRBJ2-5 and V is TRBV7-9; D call uncertain. This CDR3 comprises 14 residues. V gave up 4 bases and J gave up 6 bases, with 15 bases separating them. Germline V gene sequence: CDR1 SEHNR, CDR2 FQNEAQ (reference sequence). The CDR3 region is CASSYSVPGQTQYF. The CDR3, as DNA: TGTGCCAGCAGCTACAGCGTCCCGGGTCAGACCCAGTACTTC.

V gene TRBV27 combines with J gene TRBJ2-4; D perhaps matches TRBD1 (5 bases). V lost 0 bases and J 8 bases, leaving 8 bases between the germline ends. Per germline, CDR1 MNHEY and CDR2 SMNVEV (reference sequence). This CDR3 is built from 13 residues. The CDR3 DNA reads TGTGCCAGCAGTTTATCAGGGGTACACATTCAGTACTTC. The encoded protein is CASSLSGVHIQYF.

V and J are TRBV20-1 and TRBJ1-6, with D perhaps matching TRBD1 (5 bases). Germline values: CDR1 DFQATT, CDR2 SNEGSKA (reference sequence). This CDR3 contains 13 residues. Trimming stripped 1 base from V and 14 bases from J, with 15 bases between. The CDR3 here is CSARGGTLGSLHF. The CDR3 DNA follows: TGCAGTGCTAGAGGCGGGACCTTGGGGTCCCTCCACTTT.

The J gene is TRBJ1-1, the V gene TRBV4-1, with D unclear. Trimming took 0 bases from V and 5 from J, leaving 10 bases between them. CDR3 length equals 14 residues. Germline V gene sequence: CDR1 MGHRA, CDR2 YSYEKL. CDR3 protein: CASSQDSRGTEAFF. CDR3 DNA: TGCGCCAGCAGCCAAGATAGTAGAGGGACTGAAGCTTTCTTT.

Of note for this clonotype: A junction end diverges from the germline sequence, so it may reflect a read error. The chain combines TRBV4-1 with TRBJ2-7; D is perhaps TRBD2 (6 bases). Germline lookup yields CDR1 MGHRA and CDR2 YSYEKL. The CDR3 extends over 15 amino acids. The CDR3 loop reads CAGSQEGGALSEQYF. CDR3 nucleotide sequence: TGCGCCGGCAGCCAGGAGGGCGGGGCGTTAAGCGAGCAGTACTTC.

V gene TRBV24-1 combines with J gene TRBJ2-5, with 7 bases identical to TRBD1. With V trimmed by 1 base and J by 3 bases, 1 base remained unmatched. The CDR3 runs 14 residues. Germline-derived CDR1 and CDR2 are KGHDR and SFDVKD. The CDR3 spells CATSDFTGEETQYF. CDR3 sequence (DNA): TGTGCCACCAGTGATTTTACAGGGGAAGAGACCCAGTACTTC.

The gene calls are TRBV20-1 and TRBJ1-2; TRBD1 agrees at 10 bases. In germline, CDR1 is DFQATT, CDR2 SNEGSKA (reference sequence). V lost 5 bases to trimming and J lost 7 bases; unmatched junction nucleotides: 7. The CDR3 extends over 13 amino acids. CDR3 region: CSAGGQGFIGYTF. The CDR3 region has the DNA TGCAGTGCTGGGGGACAGGGGTTTATTGGCTACACCTTC.

This clonotype is a singleton in its sample. The chain couples TRBV7-9 to TRBJ2-2; the match to TRBD2 covers 7 bases. The CDR3 consists of 15 residues. V dropped 5 bases and J dropped 6; count of bases not matched to a gene: 9. Looked up from germline, CDR1 is SEHNR and CDR2 is FQNEAQ (reference sequence). CDR3 amino acids: CASSVLRLAAGELFF. DNA of the CDR3: TGTGCCAGCAGCGTACTTAGGCTAGCGGCCGGGGAGCTGTTTTTT.

The J gene is TRBJ2-1, the V gene TRBV29-1; D is unclear. The germline V and J ends were trimmed by 4 bases and 9 bases, with 13 bases remaining between them. Germline lookup yields CDR1 SQVTM and CDR2 ANQGSEA. The CDR3 extends over 12 amino acids. DNA of the CDR3: TGCAGCGTTGCGGGCGCATGGGCTGAGCAGTTCTTC. Translation gives CSVAGAWAEQFF.

J is TRBJ2-3 and V is TRBV15; the D is unclear. Germline values: CDR1 LNHNV, CDR2 YYDKDF (reference sequence). The length of the CDR3 is 13 residues. Between the trimmed V and J ends, which lost 0 bases and 11 bases, there was a span of 12 bases. This CDR3 is CATSRDPNLVQYF. The DNA for the CDR3 is TGTGCCACCAGCAGAGATCCCAATCTCGTGCAGTATTTT.

The chain joins TRBV12-3 or TRBV12-4 to TRBJ2-5; tentatively, D is TRBD2 (6 bases). The CDR3 contains 13 residues. V shed 5 bases and J shed 4 bases, with 11 bases lying between them. The CDR3 DNA sequence: TGTGCCAGCAGTGGAGGGGCGCGAGAGACCCAGTACTTC. It is translated as CASSGGARETQYF.

This clonotype was detected a few times. The chain is built from TRBV20-1 and TRBJ2-1; 8 nucleotides line up with TRBD2. Per germline, CDR1 DFQATT and CDR2 SNEGSKA (reference sequence). The CDR3 has 15 residues. With 3 bases clipped from V and 12 bases from J, the junction kept 16 bases outside the gene matches. DNA of the CDR3: TGCAGTGCTAGCTATACAGCGGGAGCTCAAGGCGTGCAGTTCTTC. It is translated as CSASYTAGAQGVQFF.